This T cell receptor beta chain was recovered during a study of T cell changes during pregnancy in multiple sclerosis. Trimming took 3 bases from V and 4 from J; bases not matched to a gene: 5. The CDR3 consists of 14 residues. Per germline, CDR1 LNHDA and CDR2 SQIVND (reference sequence). The method was immunoSEQ multiplex PCR; TCRdb's version includes in-frame clones alone and lacks a portion of them. Here the sample spans about 110,000 clones, roughly nine tenths being singletons. Source: peripheral blood, taken after pregnancy. The rearrangement links TRBV19 to TRBJ1-1; 7 bases map to TRBD1. The receptor was isolated from a female donor with multiple sclerosis, enrolled in a pregnancy study. Here the CDR3 reads CASSIQGGPTEAFF. The CDR3 coding sequence is TGTGCCAGTAGTATTCAGGGGGGCCCCACTGAAGCTTTCTTT.